The following is a T cell receptor beta chain sequence with its context. Its antigen is not identified. The record originates from a study of blood T cells in healthy people across ages. Study-level points and caveats: Aged donors had fewer naive CD4+ cells and lower diversity than long-lived donors.

Germline CDR1 SGHNT, CDR2 YYREEE (reference sequence). The CDR3 has 16 amino acids. V was shortened by 0 bases and J by 0 bases, with 11 bases between the two germline ends. The people who gave samples were healthy Caucasians from Russia, aged about 6 to 100. Each sample used at least 6 million PBMCs. Alongside a J-beta primer mix, a sample-barcoded 5' primer served in a second PCR lasting about 7 to 11 cycles. TCRdb analysed the 5' RACE reads with MiXCR anew, one entry per CDR3 protein. The sample lists around 580,000 distinct CDR3 sequences; more than 45% were seen once. The sample was blood. The chain uses TRBV5-4 and TRBJ2-3; D unclear. The receptor was isolated from an older man in good health. The CDR3 bases are TGTGCCAGCAGCTTGGGTTTGCGTACTAGCACAGATACGCAGTATTTT. This gives the protein CASSLGLRTSTDTQYF. Based on the CDR3 plus reference TRBV5-4 and TRBJ2-3, the full variable domain is ETGVTQSPTHLIKTRGQQVTLRCSSQSGHNTVSWYQQALGQGPQFIFQYYREEENGRGNFPPRFSGLQFPNYSSELNVNALELDDSALYLCASSLGLRTSTDTQYFGPGTRLTVL.